These T cell receptor beta chains were read from a single sample in a study of cytomegalovirus exposure and HLA in healthy donors. Clones were sequenced by immunoSEQ multiplex PCR, and TCRdb holds only the in-frame ones, with some missing. The table shows roughly 150,000 clones, with approximately 87% occurring only once. Sequencing was carried out using PBMCs. All receptors derive from a woman aged 25 to 45 in good health and CMV-seronegative. Each CDR3 is given with its conserved first and last residue. The D gene is left open where the match is weak. Some rows have no size entry. The others give once, few or many, or a class for an expanded clone.

v_gene	abundance	j_gene	d_gene	CDR3nt	CDR3aa
TRBV19	.	TRBJ2-2	TRBD1	TGTGCCAGTACCCACGGGACAGTACGGACCGGGGAGCTGTTTTTT	CASTHGTVRTGELFF
TRBV7-9	.	TRBJ2-7	TRBD2	TGTGCCAGCAGCGCCACTAGCGGGAGTACCTACGAGCAGTACTTC	CASSATSGSTYEQYF
TRBV2	.	TRBJ2-7	TRBD1	TGTGCCAGCGGAACTTTGGGACAGAGACAAACCTACGAGCAGTACTTC	CASGTLGQRQTYEQYF
TRBV6-5	.	TRBJ2-5	TRBD2	TGTGCCAGCAACGCCGGGGGGGCGATGGAGACCCAGTACTTC	CASNAGGAMETQYF
TRBV7-9	.	TRBJ1-2	TRBD1	TGTGCCAGCACCCAGGGTTCGACAGGGGGCGCCGGGTATGGCTACACCTTC	CASTQGSTGGAGYGYTF
TRBV29-1	.	TRBJ1-2	TRBD1	TGCAGCGTGGAAGGGAACCGGGACAGGATCTATGGCTACACCTTC	CSVEGNRDRIYGYTF
TRBV6-6	.	TRBJ2-1	TRBD2	TGTGCCAGCAGTTACGTTTCCAGCGGGGCCTACAATGAGCAGTTCTTC	CASSYVSSGAYNEQFF
TRBV6-5	.	TRBJ1-1	.	TGTGCCAGCACCCACGCTCAGGGGATTCCTGAAGCTTTCTTT	CASTHAQGIPEAFF
TRBV27	.	TRBJ2-1	TRBD2	TGTGCCAGCAGTTTATCGTCAGGACTAGTATCGGATGAGCAGTTCTTC	CASSLSSGLVSDEQFF
TRBV5-1	.	TRBJ2-5	.	TGCGCCAGCAGCTTGGCAGGGGAGACCCAGTACTTC	CASSLAGETQYF
TRBV28	.	TRBJ2-3	.	TGTGCCAGCAGGCCGGAGGGACACACAGATACGCAGTATTTT	CASRPEGHTDTQYF
TRBV4-3	.	TRBJ2-2	.	TGCGCCAGCAGCCAAGACCGATTGGGGGAGCTGTTTTTT	CASSQDRLGELFF
TRBV15	.	TRBJ2-7	.	TGTGCCACCAGCAGGGACTTAGGCAGGAGCTCCTACGAGCAGTACTTC	CATSRDLGRSSYEQYF
TRBV5-1	.	TRBJ1-1	TRBD1	TGCGCCAGCAGCTCCGTCCCGGGACAGGGTCTCGGCACTGAAGCTTTCTTT	CASSSVPGQGLGTEAFF
TRBV27	.	TRBJ1-2	TRBD1	TGTGCCAGCACCCTACACGCAGGGGGCAAATCTAACTATGGCTACACCTTC	CASTLHAGGKSNYGYTF
TRBV2	once	TRBJ2-2	.	TGTGCCAGCAAACCTATTTCGCCCGGGGAGCTGTTTTTT	CASKPISPGELFF
TRBV2	.	TRBJ2-3	.	TGTGCCAGCGGAGGGGGCGCATCAGATACGCAGTATTTT	CASGGGASDTQYF
TRBV12-5	.	TRBJ1-1	.	TGTGCTAGTGCCCCGAACACTGAAGCTTTCTTT	CASAPNTEAFF
TRBV27	.	TRBJ2-1	.	TGTGCCAGCAGTGCAGTAGGGGAGCAGTTCTTC	CASSAVGEQFF
TRBV5-4	.	TRBJ2-1	.	TGTGCCAGCAGCTTGGCCGAGACAGGATGGGAGCAGTTCTTC	CASSLAETGWEQFF
TRBV19	.	TRBJ1-2	TRBD1	TGTGCCAGTAGTATACTCTCCGGGACAGGGCGAGCTAACTATGGCTACACCTTC	CASSILSGTGRANYGYTF
TRBV6-1	once	TRBJ2-7	.	TGTGCCAGCAGTGAAGTTCTGGACGGATCCTACGAGCAGTACTTC	CASSEVLDGSYEQYF
TRBV5-1	once	TRBJ2-7	.	TGCGCCAGCAGCCCGTCTCCCGGCCGTAACTACGAGCAGTACTTC	CASSPSPGRNYEQYF
TRBV2	.	TRBJ2-1	.	TGTGCCAGCAGTGAACGGTCGTTTAGCGCAAGCAACAATGAGCAGTTCTTC	CASSERSFSASNNEQFF
TRBV5-1	.	TRBJ2-4	.	TGCGCCAGCAGCCTGAACAGGGATATAGCCAAAAACATTCAGTACTTC	CASSLNRDIAKNIQYF
TRBV27	few	TRBJ1-2	TRBD1	TGTGCCAGCAGTCCCCTCACAGGGGTCTATGGCTACACCTTC	CASSPLTGVYGYTF
TRBV7-3	.	TRBJ2-2	.	TGTGCCAGCAGCTTAATCCAGTCGACCGGGGAGCTGTTTTTT	CASSLIQSTGELFF
TRBV5-1	few	TRBJ1-1	.	TGCGCCAGCAGCTTGGGGACCTTAGGGGATGCTGAAGCTTTCTTT	CASSLGTLGDAEAFF
TRBV4-1	.	TRBJ1-5	TRBD1	TGCGCCAGCAGCCCGAGACAGGGTGACAATCAGCCCCAGCATTTT	CASSPRQGDNQPQHF
TRBV29-1	.	TRBJ2-2	.	TGCAGCGTTGGGATGGGCACCGGGGAGCTGTTTTTT	CSVGMGTGELFF
TRBV6-1	medium-sized	TRBJ2-7	.	TGTGCCAGCAGTGAATCCGAGGCGCGCGAGCAGTACTTC	CASSESEAREQYF
TRBV6-1	.	TRBJ1-5	TRBD1	TGTGCCAGCACTAGGGACAGGGGGGATCAGCCCCAGCATTTT	CASTRDRGDQPQHF
TRBV19	.	TRBJ1-1	TRBD1	TGTGCCAGTAGTATCCGCGGACAGGGGGTAATGCGCGGCACTGAAGCTTTCTTT	CASSIRGQGVMRGTEAFF
TRBV28	.	TRBJ2-7	TRBD2	TGTGCCAGCAGCTGGACTAGCGGGACGAGCTCCTACGAGCAGTACTTC	CASSWTSGTSSYEQYF
TRBV4-2	.	TRBJ2-5	.	TGTGCCAGCAGCCAAGGGGCCAGGGGATCAACCCAGTACTTC	CASSQGARGSTQYF
TRBV5-1	few	TRBJ2-3	.	TGCGCCAGCAGCTTGGGCGCTAACACAGATACGCAGTATTTT	CASSLGANTDTQYF
TRBV6-1	.	TRBJ1-2	.	TGTGCCAGCAGTGAAAAATCGACACCGTTAGCTAACTATGGCTACACCTTC	CASSEKSTPLANYGYTF
TRBV7-2	.	TRBJ2-5	.	TGTGCCAGCAGCCTAGGCCGAAAAGGGGAGACCCAGTACTTC	CASSLGRKGETQYF
TRBV6-6	.	TRBJ2-1	TRBD1	TGTGCCAGCAGTTACTCGGACAGGGCGCAGTTCTTC	CASSYSDRAQFF
TRBV7-6	once	TRBJ1-5	.	TGTGCCAGCAGCCCCGGGGCTGTCTATCAGCCCCAGCATTTT	CASSPGAVYQPQHF
TRBV19	few	TRBJ2-7	.	TGTGCCAGTAGTGGACAACAGTCTTCCTACGAGCAGTACTTC	CASSGQQSSYEQYF
TRBV27	.	TRBJ2-1	TRBD2	TGTGCCAGCAGCCTAGGGGCTAGCGGGAGTGACTTCTCCTACAATGAGCAGTTCTTC	CASSLGASGSDFSYNEQFF
TRBV5-4	.	TRBJ2-7	.	TGTGCCAGCAGCAAAAAGGGGAGGAGCCACGAGCAGTACTTC	CASSKKGRSHEQYF
TRBV27	.	TRBJ2-2	.	TGTGCCAGCATGATTCGTCGTCCTCACAACACCGGGGAGCTGTTTTTT	CASMIRRPHNTGELFF
TRBV6-1	.	TRBJ1-5	TRBD1	TGTGCCAGCAGTGATGGGGGACAGCCAAATCAGCCCCAGCATTTT	CASSDGGQPNQPQHF
TRBV6-1	.	TRBJ1-5	.	TGTGCCAGCACCGTCAAGAAATATAGCAATCAGCCCCAGCATTTT	CASTVKKYSNQPQHF